Shown below are 5 T cell receptor beta chains from a single sample sequenced in a study of blood T cell repertoires in COVID-19. TCRdb's copy holds only in-frame clones and misses some; the assay was immunoSEQ multiplex PCR. Here the sample spans hundreds of thousands of clones, around 85% being singletons. Sequencing input: peripheral blood. Every receptor here comes from an elderly woman with acute or convalescent COVID-19.

J is TRBJ2-1 and V is TRBV27, with 8 positions matching TRBD2. Germline V gene sequence: CDR1 MNHEY, CDR2 SMNVEV (reference sequence). CDR3 length equals 15 residues. V shed 2 bases, J shed 9 bases, and the junction held 9 bases outside the gene matches. CDR3 DNA: TGTGCCAGCAGTTTAGGTTCGGGAGGGCGAGGTGAGCAGTTCTTC. This gives the protein CASSLGSGGRGEQFF.

This chain links TRBV15 with TRBJ2-3; D possibly corresponds to TRBD2 (6 bases). Germline V CDR1 and CDR2: LNHNV, YYDKDF (reference sequence). The ends were cut back, 0 bases at V and 0 bases at J, with 22 bases in the middle. This CDR3 contains 20 residues. The CDR3 region has the DNA TGTGCCACCAGCAGAGATCTGAGCGGGCACCCCCCATCAAGCACAGATACGCAGTATTTT. Translating gives CATSRDLSGHPPSSTDTQYF.

This chain links TRBV6-5 with TRBJ1-4; D call uncertain. In germline, CDR1 is MNHEY, CDR2 SVGAGI. Trimming cost V 5 bases and J 5 bases, with 12 bases left between them. There are 14 residues in the CDR3. In DNA, the CDR3 is TGTGCCAGCAGTCGCGGCGGAAGAAATGAAAAACTGTTTTTT. It is translated as CASSRGGRNEKLFF.

CDR3 protein: CASRAEGAKNIQYF. CDR3 DNA sequence: TGCGCCAGCAGGGCGGAGGGGGCCAAAAACATTCAGTACTTC. The V gene is TRBV5-1, the J gene TRBJ2-4, with D possibly matching TRBD2 (6 bases). Germline V gives CDR1 SGHRS, CDR2 YFSETQ. The CDR3 totals 14 residues. The V gene lost 5 bases and the J gene lost 1 base, with 10 bases spanning the gap.

The chain links TRBV19 to TRBJ1-5; TRBD1 matches 10 bases. V lost 3 bases, J lost 6 bases, and 5 bases stayed unmatched. The germline gives CDR1 LNHDA, CDR2 SQIVND (reference sequence). This CDR3 spans 15 amino acids. CDR3 DNA sequence: TGTGCCAGTAGTATCCAGGACAGGGGGTTTCAGCCCCAGCATTTT. This translates into CASSIQDRGFQPQHF.